Presented here are 27 T cell receptor beta chains from one specimen sequenced in a study of immune heterogeneity within non-small cell lung tumors. Amplification of TCR beta CDR3 was performed by multiplex PCR with 32 V and 13 J primers. TCRdb fed the multiplex PCR reads into MiXCR, producing one record per CDR3 protein. The profile shows 13,000 to 15,000 distinct CDR3 sequences, about 30% of them singletons. Bulk tumor genomic DNA served as template, at 600 ng per sample. Surgical sampling yielded several biopsies per primary tumor (spaced far apart). Patients underwent curative surgery for non-small cell lung cancer (untreated and newly diagnosed). Sequencing was done on a sample of lung tumor tissue. The receptors come from a man aged 35 to 55 with non-small cell lung cancer.

This clonotype was observed many times. The V gene is TRBV20-1, the J gene TRBJ1-1, with 9 bases aligning to TRBD1. The CDR3 is made up of 13 amino acids. Per the germline V gene, CDR1 is DFQATT and CDR2 is SNEGSKA (reference sequence). J lost 4 bases, V lost 5 bases, and 5 bases had no gene match. The CDR3 protein is CSAYRGPATEAFF. The CDR3, as DNA: TGCAGTGCTTACAGGGGGCCTGCCACTGAAGCTTTCTTT.

In the case of this clonotype: A much bigger clone sits one base away, suggesting this may be a read error. This chain connects TRBV29-1 to TRBJ2-1; either TRBD1 or TRBD2 may supply D (5 bases each). Looked up from germline, CDR1 is SQVTM and CDR2 is ANQGSEA. The V and J ends lost 0 bases and 15 bases respectively, with 12 bases between them. The CDR3 loop spans 11 amino acids. This chain's CDR3 is CSVEEGVRLFF. The CDR3 nucleotides read TGCAGCGTTGAAGAGGGGGTGCGGCTGTTCTTC.

This clonotype has at least ten counts. For the CDR3, the DNA is TGCAGTGCCTTTACTAGCGGGAGGCAAGAGACCCAGTACTTC. Encoded protein: CSAFTSGRQETQYF. The V and J genes are TRBV20-1 and TRBJ2-5; TRBD2 matches 12 bases. CDR1 and CDR2 from the germline V gene are DFQATT and SNEGSKA (reference sequence). The CDR3 extends over 14 amino acids. V lost 6 bases to trimming and J lost 2 bases; unmatched junction nucleotides: 4.

This clonotype appeared a few times. The rearrangement links TRBV4-1 to TRBJ1-6; D unresolved. The CDR3 spans 14 residues. CDR1 MGHRA and CDR2 YSYEKL come from the germline V gene. V was cut by 0 bases and J by 10 bases, with 10 bases left in between. This CDR3 is CASSQDRLDSPLHF. DNA for the CDR3: TGCGCCAGCAGCCAAGATAGGTTGGACTCACCCCTCCACTTT.

This clonotype has a count of ten or more. This sequence joins TRBV4-1 and TRBJ2-7; 9 nucleotides match TRBD2. Germline CDR1 and CDR2: MGHRA and YSYEKL. With V trimmed by 4 bases and J by 4 bases, 11 bases remained unmatched. The CDR3 extends over 16 amino acids. CDR3 DNA sequence: TGCGCCAGCAGCCGGCTTAGCGGGGGCTCGGAGTACGAGCAGTACTTC. This gives the protein CASSRLSGGSEYEQYF.

The table lists this clonotype with a few counts. The chain employs TRBV3-1 and TRBJ2-1, with 9 bases matching TRBD1. Looked up from germline, CDR1 is LGHDT and CDR2 is YNNKEL (reference sequence). Unmatched junction bases numbered 4, after V lost 4 bases and J lost 3 bases. The CDR3 is 15 residues long. Here the CDR3 reads CASSPRDRDYNEQFF. The CDR3 DNA reads TGTGCCAGCAGCCCACGGGACAGGGACTACAATGAGCAGTTCTTC.

This clonotype occurred a few times. This chain connects TRBV6-1 to TRBJ2-2; no definite D call. Germline CDR1 and CDR2: MNHNS and SASEGT. CDR3 length: 14 amino acids. DNA for the CDR3: TGTGTCAGTCACCCGGCTACTGGGACCGGGGAGCTGTTTTTT. Amino acids: CVSHPATGTGELFF.

The V and J genes are TRBV27 and TRBJ2-1, with 11 bases identical to TRBD2. Germline trimming cut 5 bases from V and 7 bases from J; bases unmatched to any gene: 13. CDR1 and CDR2 (germline): MNHEY, SMNVEV (reference sequence). This CDR3 has 17 residues. In DNA form, the CDR3 reads TGTGCCAGCAGTCTAAGCCTTAGCGGGAGGGCCGGGAATGAGCAGTTCTTC. As protein: CASSLSLSGRAGNEQFF.

In its sample, this clonotype was seen once. An end of the junction differs from the germline gene, which may be a read error. This chain uses TRBV9 with TRBJ2-2; D not resolved. The CDR3 extends over 14 amino acids. Germline lookup yields CDR1 SGDLS and CDR2 YYNGEE. CDR3 bases: TGTGCCAGAAGCGTAGGTACGAACACCGGGGAGCTGTTTTTT. Protein product: CARSVGTNTGELFF.

This clonotype is medium-sized within its sample. The chain combines TRBV20-1 with TRBJ2-7, with D tentatively TRBD2 (5 bases). Germline loops: CDR1 DFQATT, CDR2 SNEGSKA (reference sequence). This CDR3 has 14 amino acids. V shed 0 bases and J shed 2 bases, with 11 bases lying between them. The CDR3 nucleotides are TGCAGTGCTAGAGATTGGGCTAGCACCTACGAGCAGTACTTC. It translates to CSARDWASTYEQYF.

Ten or more counts support this clonotype. This sequence joins TRBV9 and TRBJ1-3; D remains unclear. The CDR3 is made up of 15 amino acids. Germline lookup yields CDR1 SGDLS and CDR2 YYNGEE. Trimming left V 2 bases short and J 0 bases short, with 9 bases between. The CDR3 DNA follows: TGTGCCAGCAGCGTGGAACCTGTCTCTGGAAACACCATATATTTT. Amino acids: CASSVEPVSGNTIYF.

This clonotype appeared many times. This rearrangement joins TRBV18 to TRBJ1-6; possible D gene TRBD1, 5 bases. V was trimmed by 2 bases and J by 5 bases, leaving 19 bases between them. Germline-derived CDR1 and CDR2 are KGHSH and LQKENI. There are 18 residues in the CDR3. Written as DNA, the CDR3 is TGTGCCAGCTCACCATTCGAATTTGGGACGGTACATAATTCACCCCTCCACTTT. This translates into CASSPFEFGTVHNSPLHF.

Concerning this clonotype: This may be a read error: a much more frequent sequence differs by one nucleotide. The chain carries TRBV10-1 and TRBJ2-3; no clear D. The CDR3 sequence is 15 residues long. V shed 10 bases and J shed 14 bases, with 31 bases lying between them. Germline V lookup: CDR1 WNHNN, CDR2 SYGVQD (reference sequence). CDR3 bases: TGCGCCACAGCGAGGAGTACAGTCTCTGCGTCGATCCTGTATTTT. As protein: CATARSTVSASILYF.

This clonotype is medium-sized by share. The rearrangement joins TRBV12-3 or TRBV12-4 to TRBJ1-5; TRBD1 might be the D (5 bases). Between the trimmed V and J ends, which lost 7 bases and 6 bases, there was a span of 10 bases. CDR3 size: 12 residues. This CDR3 is CASNQGPQPQHF. As DNA, the CDR3 is TGTGCCAGCAATCAGGGCCCTCAGCCCCAGCATTTT.

This clonotype is labeled as medium-sized. The J gene is TRBJ1-2, the V gene TRBV7-3; 8 bases are shared with TRBD1. The CDR3 loop spans 13 amino acids. From germline, CDR1 is SGHTA and CDR2 FQGTGA. The V segment lost 4 bases and the J segment 8 bases; nucleotides outside the gene matches: 6. The CDR3 nucleotides are TGTGCCAGCAGCTCCGGGACAGGTTCGGGCTACACCTTC. Translation gives CASSSGTGSGYTF.

Comment on this clonotype: One base away lies a much larger clone, so this may be a sequencing read error. The chain has TRBV20-1 and TRBJ2-1; D unclear. This CDR3 region has 13 residues. Looked up from germline, CDR1 is DFQATT and CDR2 is SNEGSKA (reference sequence). The DNA for the CDR3 is TGCAGTGCCCCCCAGGTAGTAAACAATGGGCAGTTCTTC. This codes for CSAPQVVNNGQFF.

In its sample, this clonotype was seen many times. CDR3 DNA: TGTGCCAGCAGTCCCCTCCCGGCTAGCGGGAGTCCAAAAACTTCTTACGAGCAGTACTTC. Translated: CASSPLPASGSPKTSYEQYF. This chain uses TRBV6-2 or TRBV6-3 with TRBJ2-7, with 10 positions matching TRBD2. The CDR3 is 20 residues long. Germline CDR1 and CDR2: MNHEY and SVGEGT. Trimming at V came to 5 bases and at J to 4 bases, leaving 23 bases not matched to a gene.

For this clonotype: With a much larger clone just one base away, this may be a read error. The rearrangement joins TRBV20-1 to TRBJ2-2; TRBD2 matches 8 bases. This CDR3 region has 15 residues. The V gene's germline CDR1 is DFQATT and CDR2 SNEGSKA (reference sequence). The CDR3 is CGAIREGLGTGELFF. The DNA for the CDR3 is TGCGGTGCGATCCGGGAGGGGCTCGGCACCGGGGAGCTGTTTTTT.

The rearrangement links TRBV5-4 to TRBJ1-2; 7 nucleotides agree with TRBD1. The CDR3 has 14 amino acids. J gave up 0 bases and V 3 bases, and 2 bases lay outside the gene matches. CDR1 and CDR2 from the germline V gene are SGHNT and YYREEE (reference sequence). The CDR3 sequence is CASSWDSSNYGYTF. The DNA for the CDR3 is TGTGCCAGCAGCTGGGACAGCTCTAACTATGGCTACACCTTC.

J is TRBJ2-6 and V is TRBV20-1; 10 nucleotides match TRBD2. This CDR3 is built from 19 residues. CDR1 is DFQATT, CDR2 SNEGSKA, per germline (reference sequence). V shed 0 bases, J shed 0 bases, and the junction held 8 bases outside the gene matches. The CDR3 loop is CSARESSGRTRSGANVLTF. For the CDR3, the DNA is TGCAGTGCTAGAGAGAGTAGCGGGAGGACCCGCTCTGGGGCCAACGTCCTGACTTTC.

Within the sample, this clonotype is medium-sized. The rearrangement joins TRBV6-1 to TRBJ2-7, with D perhaps matching TRBD1 or TRBD2 (5 bases each). The CDR3 spans 12 residues. Per germline, CDR1 MNHNS and CDR2 SASEGT. V was shortened by 8 bases and J by 5 bases, with 13 bases between the two germline ends. The CDR3 nucleotides read TGTGCCAGCTTTCAGGGACCCAACGAGCAGTACTTC. It yields the protein CASFQGPNEQYF.

Concerning this clonotype: It may be a read error: a sequence one base away is much more abundant. The J gene is TRBJ1-1, the V gene TRBV12-3 or TRBV12-4; tentative D call: TRBD1 (5 bases). Trimming stripped 2 bases from V and 4 bases from J, with 8 bases between. There are 13 residues in the CDR3. CDR3 sequence: CASSLRGVTEAFF. CDR3 DNA sequence: TGTGCCAGCAGTTTAAGGGGTGTCACTGAAGCTTTCTTT.

This clonotype was found many times. The J gene is TRBJ2-5, the V gene TRBV20-1, with a possible D match to TRBD1 (6 bases). V was cut by 1 base and J by 5 bases, with 14 bases left in between. Germline assignment: CDR1 DFQATT and CDR2 SNEGSKA (reference sequence). The CDR3 length is 14 residues. CDR3 in amino acids: CSARGPGAGETQYF. The CDR3 nucleotides are TGCAGTGCTAGAGGACCAGGGGCTGGGGAGACCCAGTACTTC.

The chain has TRBV6-2 or TRBV6-3 and TRBJ1-5; 7 bases are shared with TRBD1. Germline V gene data show CDR1 as MNHEY and CDR2 as SVGEGT. The CDR3 runs 15 residues. After removal of 6 bases from V and 5 bases from J, the junction contained 10 bases not matched to a gene. The chain's CDR3 is CASSPAQGVHQPQHF. CDR3 bases: TGTGCCAGCAGCCCGGCGCAGGGGGTCCATCAGCCCCAGCATTTT.

V gene TRBV18 combines with J gene TRBJ1-1; D uncertain. This CDR3 has 14 residues. Germline values: CDR1 KGHSH, CDR2 LQKENI. The ends were cut back, 2 bases at V and 1 base at J, with 8 bases in the middle. This chain's CDR3 is CASSPEYSNTEAFF. CDR3 DNA: TGTGCCAGCTCACCAGAGTACTCGAACACTGAAGCTTTCTTT.

This clonotype is large (0.1 to 1%) by share. The chain has TRBV4-1 and TRBJ1-2; D is unresolved. CDR3 length: 15 residues. Germline values: CDR1 MGHRA, CDR2 YSYEKL. Between the trimmed V and J ends, which lost 0 bases and 3 bases, there was a span of 11 bases. This CDR3 is CASSQEPGRHYGYTF. The CDR3 DNA sequence: TGCGCCAGCAGCCAAGAGCCAGGTCGTCACTATGGCTACACCTTC.

This clonotype showed up many times. This rearrangement joins TRBV6-2 or TRBV6-3 to TRBJ2-6; D perhaps matches TRBD1 (5 bases). In germline, CDR1 is MNHEY, CDR2 SVGEGT. Deletions cut 7 bases from V and 1 base from J, with 17 bases between. The CDR3 covers 17 residues. CDR3 protein: CASTKPDTSSGANVLTF. CDR3 DNA: TGTGCCAGCACCAAACCGGACACCTCTTCTGGGGCCAACGTCCTGACTTTC.